These T cell receptor beta chains were read from a single sample in a study of CD8 T cells in ankylosing spondylitis. A single record per CDR3 protein comes from TCRdb applying MiXCR to the 5' RACE reads. Among 800,000 to 900,000 distinct CDR3 sequences, 12% were seen once, and the ten largest hold roughly 0.51%. The specimen was blood, either unsorted or a sorted T cell fraction (not recorded which). These receptors originate from a male donor with ankylosing spondylitis. Each CDR3 is given with its conserved first and last residue. Fields, in order: clone size, J gene, D gene, V gene, CDR3 protein, CDR3 DNA. A D gene is named only where the DNA matches it firmly. The size entry is marked missing in some rows and otherwise reads once, few, many or a size class.

clone size: .; J gene: TRBJ2-1; D gene: TRBD2; V gene: TRBV29-1; CDR3 protein: CSVDRLAGGETYNEQFF; CDR3 DNA: TGCAGCGTTGATCGGCTAGCGGGAGGGGAAACCTACAATGAGCAGTTCTTC
clone size: .; J gene: TRBJ1-4; D gene: .; V gene: TRBV20-1; CDR3 protein: CSARLPGQNEKLFF; CDR3 DNA: TGCAGTGCTAGACTCCCTGGCCAGAATGAAAAACTGTTTTTT
clone size: few; J gene: TRBJ1-1; D gene: .; V gene: TRBV7-2; CDR3 protein: CASSGDAYTEAFF; CDR3 DNA: TGTGCCAGCAGCGGGGACGCGTACACTGAAGCTTTCTTT
clone size: .; J gene: TRBJ2-3; D gene: TRBD1; V gene: TRBV20-1; CDR3 protein: CSARPGQTSRDTQYF; CDR3 DNA: TGCAGTGCTAGACCGGGACAGACCTCCAGGGATACGCAGTATTTT
clone size: few; J gene: TRBJ1-4; D gene: .; V gene: TRBV6-5; CDR3 protein: CASSYFGWEANEKLFF; CDR3 DNA: TGTGCCAGCAGTTACTTTGGATGGGAAGCTAATGAAAAACTGTTTTTT
clone size: many; J gene: TRBJ2-1; D gene: .; V gene: TRBV4-3; CDR3 protein: CASSRTNLYNEQFF; CDR3 DNA: TGCGCCAGCAGCCGAACTAATCTCTACAATGAGCAGTTCTTC
clone size: many; J gene: TRBJ1-3; D gene: .; V gene: TRBV5-1; CDR3 protein: CASSFGGPGNTIYF; CDR3 DNA: TGCGCCAGCAGCTTTGGAGGGCCAGGAAACACCATATATTTT
clone size: .; J gene: TRBJ2-4; D gene: .; V gene: TRBV4-3; CDR3 protein: CASSPEQASLGNIQYF; CDR3 DNA: TGCGCCAGCAGCCCCGAACAGGCCTCCCTTGGAAACATTCAGTACTTC
clone size: .; J gene: TRBJ2-1; D gene: .; V gene: TRBV11-3; CDR3 protein: CASANELGIEQFF; CDR3 DNA: TGTGCCAGCGCCAACGAACTCGGTATTGAGCAGTTCTTC
clone size: .; J gene: TRBJ1-1; D gene: .; V gene: TRBV20-1; CDR3 protein: CSAEGQTRTEAFF; CDR3 DNA: TGCAGTGCTGAGGGACAAACAAGGACTGAAGCTTTCTTT